Listed below are T cell receptor beta chains from one sample, sequenced in a study of T cells expressing NK-cell markers. One entry per CDR3 protein, without DNA, is what TCRdb gives after re-calling the 5' RACE reads. The listing contains a few hundred thousand distinct CDR3 sequences. What was sequenced was blood T cells: a sorted CD56 or NKG2C T cell subset, CD4+ or CD8+ T cells, or bulk PBMC T cells (not recorded which). These receptors originate from a man aged 18-70 years in good health. Both conserved end residues are part of each CDR3. Fields, in order: J gene, V gene, CDR3 protein.

J gene: TRBJ2-7
V gene: TRBV4-1
CDR3 protein: CASSQDRDHEQYF

J gene: TRBJ2-2
V gene: TRBV24-1
CDR3 protein: CATSPGTGVSGELFF

J gene: TRBJ1-6
V gene: TRBV20-1
CDR3 protein: CSAETGYNSPLHF

J gene: TRBJ1-4
V gene: TRBV5-1
CDR3 protein: CASSMTGGYDEKLFF

J gene: TRBJ2-1
V gene: TRBV23-1
CDR3 protein: CASSQVPFEQFF

J gene: TRBJ2-5
V gene: TRBV18
CDR3 protein: CASSPSSGGVATQYF

J gene: TRBJ2-3
V gene: TRBV5-1
CDR3 protein: CASRSFRDIASTDTQYF

J gene: TRBJ2-7
V gene: TRBV6-1
CDR3 protein: CASSEPPSYEQYF

J gene: TRBJ2-7
V gene: TRBV5-1
CDR3 protein: CASSSHPGTAYEQYF

J gene: TRBJ2-7
V gene: TRBV12-3/TRBV12-4
CDR3 protein: CASRSRDRGWYEQYF

J gene: TRBJ2-1
V gene: TRBV20-1
CDR3 protein: CSAPEAGGHDEQFF

J gene: TRBJ1-1
V gene: TRBV6-5
CDR3 protein: CASSYLSGAYGVTEAFF

J gene: TRBJ2-5
V gene: TRBV4-1
CDR3 protein: CASSRTTGIETQYF

J gene: TRBJ2-6
V gene: TRBV5-8
CDR3 protein: CASSLGQTGANVLTF

J gene: TRBJ2-4
V gene: TRBV11-2
CDR3 protein: CASSSWTARAKNIQYF

J gene: TRBJ2-2
V gene: TRBV12-3/TRBV12-4
CDR3 protein: CASSYRVNTGELFF

J gene: TRBJ2-4
V gene: TRBV6-1
CDR3 protein: CASSLRQGASAKNIQYF

J gene: TRBJ2-5
V gene: TRBV25-1
CDR3 protein: CASRGRQGGQETQYF

J gene: TRBJ2-3
V gene: TRBV18
CDR3 protein: CASSPRGATSTDTQYF

J gene: TRBJ1-2
V gene: TRBV29-1
CDR3 protein: CSVEARAGVGGYTF

J gene: TRBJ1-1
V gene: TRBV10-3
CDR3 protein: CASKQGLNTEAFF

J gene: TRBJ2-1
V gene: TRBV18
CDR3 protein: CASSPGGQRHNEQFF

J gene: TRBJ1-2
V gene: TRBV20-1
CDR3 protein: CSARQGEGYGYTF

J gene: TRBJ2-3
V gene: TRBV11-2
CDR3 protein: CASSPGGAGGYTDTQYF

J gene: TRBJ2-1
V gene: TRBV11-2
CDR3 protein: CASSSRPRGGSYNEQFF

J gene: TRBJ1-3
V gene: TRBV5-1
CDR3 protein: CASASGGVSGNTIYF

J gene: TRBJ2-2
V gene: TRBV14
CDR3 protein: CASTQEGVGLDTGELFF

J gene: TRBJ2-1
V gene: TRBV5-1
CDR3 protein: CASSLALAGVYEQFF

J gene: TRBJ2-3
V gene: TRBV7-7
CDR3 protein: CAVGNGQGSDTQYF

J gene: TRBJ2-7
V gene: TRBV10-3
CDR3 protein: CAISLTDAYEQYF

J gene: TRBJ2-7
V gene: TRBV7-9
CDR3 protein: CASSSPTSGDYEQYF

J gene: TRBJ2-3
V gene: TRBV6-5
CDR3 protein: CASSMAAGTQYF

J gene: TRBJ2-5
V gene: TRBV3-1
CDR3 protein: CASSPLEGKATQYF

J gene: TRBJ2-5
V gene: TRBV5-1
CDR3 protein: CASSLDDYRKETQYF

J gene: TRBJ2-1
V gene: TRBV5-4
CDR3 protein: CASSSGRASGGEEQFF

J gene: TRBJ2-1
V gene: TRBV5-1
CDR3 protein: CASSPSTGYNNEQFF

J gene: TRBJ1-6
V gene: TRBV6-1
CDR3 protein: CAGRQGDNSPLHF

J gene: TRBJ1-4
V gene: TRBV25-1
CDR3 protein: CASHAGTEKLFF

J gene: TRBJ2-2
V gene: TRBV20-1
CDR3 protein: CSAGRGPSTGELFF

J gene: TRBJ2-3
V gene: TRBV7-2
CDR3 protein: CASSLAVSSTDTQYF

J gene: TRBJ2-5
V gene: TRBV3-1
CDR3 protein: CASSPRRVQETQYF

J gene: TRBJ1-5
V gene: TRBV27
CDR3 protein: CASSDTGFSNQPQHF

J gene: TRBJ2-1
V gene: TRBV28
CDR3 protein: CASRSPGGSGSYNEQFF

J gene: TRBJ2-7
V gene: TRBV9
CDR3 protein: CARWTGLYEQYF

J gene: TRBJ2-2
V gene: TRBV7-2
CDR3 protein: CASSLQGAINGELFF

J gene: TRBJ1-1
V gene: TRBV20-1
CDR3 protein: CSALVLLNTEAFF

J gene: TRBJ2-2
V gene: TRBV24-1
CDR3 protein: CAAGQTGANTGELFF

J gene: TRBJ2-3
V gene: TRBV11-2
CDR3 protein: CASSLRLPNLGTDTQYF

J gene: TRBJ2-7
V gene: TRBV5-5
CDR3 protein: CASSLVPGSTYEQYF

J gene: TRBJ2-5
V gene: TRBV6-2/TRBV6-3
CDR3 protein: CASSYSFSSVRGLEKETQYF

J gene: TRBJ2-3
V gene: TRBV9
CDR3 protein: CASNPNTYSTDTQYF

J gene: TRBJ2-2
V gene: TRBV7-9
CDR3 protein: CASTSRGAQGTGELFF

J gene: TRBJ2-3
V gene: TRBV3-1
CDR3 protein: CASSQVPSGTDTQYF